Each of the 21 T cell receptor beta chains below was sequenced from the same sample in a study of blood T cells in healthy people across ages. A second PCR, run for roughly 7 to 11 cycles, used a sample-barcoded 5' primer plus a J-beta primer mix. TCRdb re-derived calls from the 5' RACE reads in MiXCR, one entry per CDR3 protein. The sample includes 780,000 or so distinct CDR3 sequences, roughly 50% of them seen just once. Source material: blood. All receptors come from an elderly man in good health.

This clonotype has just a few counts. A read error may produce the germline difference seen at one junction end. V is TRBV6-5 and J is TRBJ1-6; 10 bases are shared with TRBD1. CDR1 is MNHEY and CDR2 is SVGAGI in the germline V gene. This CDR3 spans 19 amino acids. CDR3 sequence reads: CASSHSGTGESSYNSPLHF. The CDR3, as DNA: TGTGCCAGCAGTCACTCCGGGACAGGGGAAAGCTCCTATAATTCACCCCTCCACTTT.

The rearrangement joins TRBV9 to TRBJ2-1; 7 bases agree with TRBD2. V shed 5 bases and J 0 bases; nucleotides not matched to a gene: 2. Germline-derived CDR1 and CDR2 are SGDLS and YYNGEE. The CDR3 is 14 amino acids. The CDR3 DNA follows: TGTGCCAGCAGTCGGGAGGACTCCTACAATGAGCAGTTCTTC. Translating it yields CASSREDSYNEQFF.

This chain's CDR3 is CASSRTVLAGYNEQFF. CDR3 coding DNA: TGTGCCAGCAGCAGGACCGTACTAGCGGGCTACAATGAGCAGTTCTTC. V and J are TRBV11-2 and TRBJ2-1, with 9 bases lining up with TRBD2. The CDR3 is 16 amino acids. J gave up 3 bases and V 5 bases, and 8 bases lay outside the gene matches. CDR1 and CDR2 from the germline V gene are SGHAT and FQNNGV.

This clonotype has just a few counts. DNA for the CDR3: TGTGCCAGCAGTTCCCCGGGCCGGCGAGAGACCCAGTACTTC. Its protein is CASSSPGRRETQYF. The rearrangement links TRBV27 to TRBJ2-5, with no clear D. The CDR3 is 14 amino acids. V was shortened by 4 bases and J by 4 bases, with 13 bases between the two germline ends. The germline V gene has CDR1 MNHEY and CDR2 SMNVEV (reference sequence).

This clonotype has a handful of counts. The chain links TRBV27 to TRBJ1-6; D is ambiguous. CDR1 and CDR2 (germline): MNHEY, SMNVEV (reference sequence). There are 12 residues in the CDR3. V lost 6 bases, J lost 8 bases, and 8 bases lay in between. CDR3 sequence: CASRTRDSPLHF. Written as DNA, the CDR3 is TGTGCCAGCAGAACTAGAGATTCACCCCTCCACTTT.

V gene TRBV11-1 combines with J gene TRBJ2-1, with TRBD2 matching over 8 bases. Trimming cost V 3 bases and J 4 bases; bases outside gene matches: 5. This CDR3 has 15 amino acids. The germline V gene has CDR1 SGHAT and CDR2 FQDESV (reference sequence). The CDR3 coding sequence is TGTGCCAGCAGCTTGGGGGTAGCGGGATACAATGAGCAGTTCTTC. Protein: CASSLGVAGYNEQFF.

This rearrangement joins TRBV25-1 to TRBJ1-2; D is perhaps TRBD1 (5 bases). V was shortened by 10 bases and J by 2 bases, with 17 bases between the two germline ends. Germline V CDR1 and CDR2: MGHDK, SYGVNS. This CDR3 spans 14 amino acids. Here the CDR3 reads CATSPGFGNYGYTF. The DNA of the CDR3 is TGTGCCACCTCCCCAGGGTTTGGAAACTATGGCTACACCTTC.

In its sample, this clonotype was seen once. The chain recombines TRBV7-3 with TRBJ2-3, with no clear D. The CDR3 covers 14 residues. V was clipped by 0 bases and J by 2 bases, with 6 bases between them. Germline values: CDR1 SGHTA, CDR2 FQGTGA. This CDR3 reads CASSLTSFTDTQYF. The CDR3 DNA reads TGTGCCAGCAGCTTAACTAGCTTCACAGATACGCAGTATTTT.

The chain carries TRBV6-1 and TRBJ2-7, with TRBD2 matching over 11 bases. V lost 4 bases to trimming and J lost 2 bases; unmatched junction nucleotides: 1. The CDR3 covers 14 residues. The germline V gene has CDR1 MNHNS and CDR2 SASEGT. The CDR3 loop reads CASSGLAGTYEQYF. The CDR3 DNA sequence: TGTGCCAGCAGTGGACTAGCGGGAACCTACGAGCAGTACTTC.

This clonotype was seen a few times. The chain joins TRBV9 to TRBJ2-2; TRBD2 agrees at 9 bases. This CDR3 is 15 amino acids long. Germline CDR1 is SGDLS and CDR2 is YYNGEE. The V and J ends lost 2 bases and 8 bases, in that order; junction bases with no gene match: 7. CDR3: CASSVEAGGGGELFF. CDR3 bases: TGTGCCAGCAGCGTTGAAGCGGGAGGTGGTGGGGAGCTGTTTTTT.

The chain couples TRBV11-2 to TRBJ2-1, with TRBD2 matching 13 bases. With V trimmed by 5 bases and J by 6 bases, 7 bases remained unmatched. Germline V gives CDR1 SGHAT, CDR2 FQNNGV. The CDR3 length is 16 residues. The CDR3 sequence is CASSTRTSGSFNEQFF. The CDR3 DNA reads as TGTGCCAGCAGCACCCGGACTAGCGGGAGTTTCAATGAGCAGTTCTTC.

The CDR3 region is CASKLYTGELFF. CDR3 nucleotide sequence: TGTGCCAGCAAACTCTACACCGGGGAGCTGTTTTTT. V gene TRBV28 combines with J gene TRBJ2-2; no firm D call. The CDR3 length is 12 residues. Germline lookup yields CDR1 MDHEN and CDR2 SYDVKM. The V gene lost 7 bases and the J gene lost 3 bases, with 6 bases spanning the gap.

V and J are TRBV15 and TRBJ2-1; 7 bases are a match to TRBD1. Germline V gene data show CDR1 as LNHNV and CDR2 as YYDKDF (reference sequence). The CDR3 totals 15 residues. The V and J ends lost 3 bases and 1 base, in that order; junction bases with no gene match: 3. The CDR3 loop is CATSSGQVSYNEQFF. The CDR3 bases are TGTGCCACCAGCAGTGGACAGGTATCCTACAATGAGCAGTTCTTC. Looking up the rest from reference TRBV15 and TRBJ2-1 gives the full variable domain: DAMVIQNPRYQVTQFGKPVTLSCSQTLNHNVMYWYQQKSSQAPKLLFHYYDKDFNNEADTPDNFQSRRPNTSFCFLDIRSPGLGDTAMYLCATSSGQVSYNEQFFGPGTRLTVL.

This clonotype was found a few times. The CDR3 coding sequence is TGTGCCAGCTACCGTTCCCCCGCGGGAGAGGCGTATTTT. The encoded protein is CASYRSPAGEAYF. The chain employs TRBV28 and TRBJ2-3; TRBD2 agrees at 7 bases. Trimming took 8 bases from V and 14 from J; bases not matched to a gene: 16. Germline lookup yields CDR1 MDHEN and CDR2 SYDVKM. This CDR3 spans 13 amino acids. The whole variable domain, filled in from reference TRBV28 and TRBJ2-3, reads DVKVTQSSRYLVKRTGEKVFLECVQDMDHENMFWYRQDPGLGLRLIYFSYDVKMKEKGDIPEGYSVSREKKERFSLILESASTNQTSMYLCASYRSPAGEAYFGPGTRLTVL.

The V and J genes are TRBV7-2 and TRBJ2-7; D uncertain. The CDR3 has 15 amino acids. Germline lookup yields CDR1 SGHTA and CDR2 FQGNSA. The ends were cut back, 0 bases at V and 1 base at J, with 10 bases in the middle. The CDR3 DNA follows: TGTGCCAGCAGCTTAGCGGGAAGCGATTCCTACGAGCAGTACTTC. Protein sequence: CASSLAGSDSYEQYF.

This clonotype has just one count. The J gene is TRBJ1-2, the V gene TRBV7-2; 7 bases match TRBD1. CDR1 and CDR2 (germline): SGHTA, FQGNSA. This CDR3 is 14 amino acids long. V was pared by 5 bases and J by 7 bases, with 10 bases of the junction left unmatched. The CDR3 loop reads CASSAGTASFGYTF. CDR3 DNA: TGTGCCAGCAGCGCCGGGACAGCGTCTTTTGGCTACACCTTC.

The chain uses TRBV5-1 and TRBJ2-3, with D possibly being TRBD1 or TRBD2 (5 bases each). The V end was cut by 1 base, the J end by 4 bases, with 19 bases between. From germline, CDR1 is SGHRS and CDR2 YFSETQ. This CDR3 has 17 amino acids. The CDR3 region has the DNA TGCGCCAGCAGCTTGCCCTCCGGGACGCCGGCGGCAGATACGCAGTATTTT. Residues: CASSLPSGTPAADTQYF.

This clonotype was seen just once. This CDR3 is CAWSGPRGNQPQHF. DNA for the CDR3: TGTGCCTGGAGTGGCCCTCGCGGCAATCAGCCCCAGCATTTT. The chain combines TRBV30 with TRBJ1-5; D call uncertain. Germline V lookup: CDR1 GTSNPN, CDR2 SVGIG (reference sequence). V shed 1 base and J shed 2 bases, with 9 bases lying between them. This CDR3 has 14 residues.

The rearrangement uses TRBV2 and TRBJ2-5, with D uncertain. The CDR3 covers 15 residues. V dropped 5 bases and J dropped 1 base, with 14 bases sitting between them. Germline V gene sequence: CDR1 SNHLY, CDR2 FYNNEI. The CDR3 sequence is CASSSKGLSQETQYF. As DNA, the CDR3 is TGTGCCAGCAGTAGTAAGGGATTATCCCAAGAGACCCAGTACTTC. Based on the CDR3 plus reference TRBV2 and TRBJ2-5, the full variable domain is EPEVTQTPSHQVTQMGQEVILRCVPISNHLYFYWYRQILGQKVEFLVSFYNNEISEKSEIFDDQFSVERPDGSNFTLKIRSTKLEDSAMYFCASSSKGLSQETQYFGPGTRLLVL.

This clonotype has only a few counts. V is TRBV9 and J is TRBJ2-1; TRBD1 matches 9 bases. CDR1 SGDLS and CDR2 YYNGEE come from the germline V gene. V shed 4 bases, J shed 2 bases, and the junction held 7 bases outside the gene matches. The CDR3 sequence is 16 residues long. Here the CDR3 reads CASSQGGTGPYNEQFF. The CDR3 coding sequence is TGTGCCAGCAGCCAGGGGGGGACAGGGCCCTACAATGAGCAGTTCTTC.

The chain combines TRBV11-3 with TRBJ2-3, with D maybe TRBD1 (6 bases). V was pared by 6 bases and J by 6 bases, with 19 bases between. CDR1 is SGHNT and CDR2 is YENEEA in the germline V gene. The CDR3 is 15 amino acids. The DNA for the CDR3 is TGTGCCAGCAGTCTGGGGGCCTCGGCGTCGGATACGCAGTATTTT. It is translated as CASSLGASASDTQYF. The variable domain in full, with the rest retrieved from reference TRBV11-3 and TRBJ2-3, is EAGVVQSPRYKIIEKKQPVAFWCNPISGHNTLYWYLQNLGQGPELLIRYENEEAVDDSQLPKDRFSAERLKGVDSTLKIQPAELGDSAVYLCASSLGASASDTQYFGPGTRLTVL.